Below, 8 T cell receptor beta chains from the same sample are listed, as sequenced in a study of T-cell reconstitution after alpha-beta-depleted transplantation in children. Preparation of the TCRbeta library involved a method that used unique molecular identifiers. TCRdb independently ran MiXCR on the PCR reads; one entry per CDR3 protein. This table holds 230,000 or so distinct CDR3 sequences, approximately 12% found once. The sample consisted of PBMCs from the stem cell graft donor, taken from the stem cell graft. The origin of the receptors is a human donor who donated a stem cell graft to a child with acute lymphoblastic leukemia.

This clonotype was found a few times. The rearrangement joins TRBV7-2 to TRBJ2-1; no definite D call. Per the germline V gene, CDR1 is SGHTA and CDR2 is FQGNSA. V was trimmed by 7 bases and J by 2 bases, leaving 12 bases between them. This CDR3 has 14 residues. In nucleotides, the CDR3 is TGTGCCAGCATCCCGGACCAAACCTACAATGAGCAGTTCTTC. Translation: CASIPDQTYNEQFF.

This clonotype was detected ten times or more. This sequence joins TRBV9 and TRBJ1-2; D is undetermined. The CDR3 is 17 residues long. CDR1 and CDR2 (germline): SGDLS, YYNGEE. The V end was cut by 4 bases, the J end by 6 bases, with 25 bases between. The CDR3: CASSPQSTKTGRDGYTF. The CDR3 nucleotides read TGTGCCAGCAGCCCCCAGAGCACTAAGACGGGGAGGGATGGCTACACCTTC.

This clonotype occurred many times. The chain has TRBV3-1 and TRBJ2-6; the D is unclear. The germline gives CDR1 LGHDT, CDR2 YNNKEL (reference sequence). The V end was cut by 10 bases, the J end by 0 bases, with 7 bases between. The CDR3 has 13 residues. CDR3 region: CATSNSGANVLTF. The CDR3 DNA reads as TGTGCCACCTCAAACTCTGGGGCCAACGTCCTGACTTTC.

This clonotype was picked up many times. The rearrangement uses TRBV7-2 and TRBJ2-7; no reliable D call. Germline CDR1 and CDR2: SGHTA and FQGNSA. V lost 1 base and J 2 bases, leaving 12 bases between the germline ends. The CDR3 extends over 15 amino acids. CDR3 residues: CASSLEVWATYEQYF. The CDR3 DNA reads TGTGCCAGCAGCTTAGAGGTATGGGCGACCTACGAGCAGTACTTC.

This clonotype was counted at least ten times. J is TRBJ2-7 and V is TRBV5-6; D gene ambiguous. Between the trimmed V and J ends, which lost 0 bases and 5 bases, there was a span of 3 bases. The CDR3 has 11 residues. The germline CDR1 and CDR2 sequences are SGHDT and YYEEEE. The CDR3 here is CASSLAHEQYF. CDR3 sequence (DNA): TGTGCCAGCAGCTTGGCCCACGAGCAGTACTTC.

This clonotype was seen repeatedly, ten times or more. The V and J genes are TRBV20-1 and TRBJ2-3; D is ambiguous. V lost 0 bases and J lost 4, with 17 bases in between. There are 16 residues in the CDR3. CDR1 is DFQATT and CDR2 is SNEGSKA in the germline V gene (reference sequence). In DNA, the CDR3 is TGCAGTGCTAGAGATCTCGACTTCGTAAGGGCAGATACGCAGTATTTT. The encoded protein is CSARDLDFVRADTQYF.

This clonotype was detected ten times or more. V is TRBV6-5 and J is TRBJ1-5; the D is unclear. CDR1 and CDR2 from the germline V gene are MNHEY and SVGAGI. Trimming took off 2 bases at V and 0 bases at J, with 2 bases between the two ends. CDR3 length: 13 amino acids. DNA of the CDR3: TGTGCCAGCAGTTACAATAGCAATCAGCCCCAGCATTTT. It encodes CASSYNSNQPQHF.

This clonotype was seen repeatedly, ten times or more. The chain uses TRBV20-1 and TRBJ2-3; the D gene is possibly TRBD2 (5 bases). Germline assignment: CDR1 DFQATT and CDR2 SNEGSKA (reference sequence). V gave up 2 bases and J gave up 0 bases, with 9 bases separating them. The CDR3 runs 14 residues. The CDR3 spells CSARKRGSTDTQYF. DNA of the CDR3: TGCAGTGCTAGAAAACGGGGTAGCACAGATACGCAGTATTTT.